This T cell receptor (beta chain) came from a study of T cell repertoires in cytomegalovirus infection. Study information: Through public TCR beta signatures, both CMV infection and matching HLA type were indicated.

CDR1 SGHAT and CDR2 FQNNGV come from the germline V gene. Trimming took off 1 base at V and 3 bases at J, with 7 bases between the two ends. The CDR3 contains 13 residues. Concerning this clonotype itself: What it binds is not known.

General study findings and limits: The response measured ex vivo was dominated by TCR beta clonotypes (HLA-C-restricted and CMV-specific).

TCRdb passed the reads through MiXCR, listing each CDR3 protein once. The sample lists just over 450,000 distinct CDR3 sequences, approximately 46% occurring once. Here the sequenced sample was cultured PBMCs, taken from culture after CMV antigen stimulation. The chain is built from TRBV11-2 and TRBJ2-7, with unresolved D. This receptor was taken from a human donor in good health (CMV status not recorded). Some clones in this sample may be carry-over from other donors' samples. CDR3 bases: TGTGCCAGCAGCTTAGCGGCAGACTACGAGCAGTACTTC. Translating gives CASSLAADYEQYF. Full variable domain (rest looked up from reference TRBV11-2 and TRBJ2-7): EAGVAQSPRYKIIEKRQSVAFWCNPISGHATLYWYQQILGQGPKLLIQFQNNGVVDDSQLPKDRFSAERLKGVDSTLKIQPAKLEDSAVYLCASSLAADYEQYFGPGTRLTVT.